This T cell receptor beta chain derives from a study of blood T cell repertoires in COVID-19 (dated by TCRdb to about 2020). Study-level background: Samples covering the acute and convalescent phases of COVID-19 were provided by collaborators in the United States, Italy and Spain. The sample metadata nearly always contained a de-identified subject ID, COVID-19 status, age in years and sex. Where available, HLA class I and class II types were taken from metadata supplied by the sample provider and were not determined by assay-based typing. The samples were drawn from the first 160 participants of the ongoing ImmuneRACE study and from over 950 subjects provided by 6 global collaborators. The repertoires were released in a freely available public database intended as a resource for research on the immune response to SARS-CoV-2. The prospective study material was composed of cDNA or gDNA derived from T cells, B-cell-depleted T cells, or PBMCs. Subjects who had been exposed to COVID-19, were actively infected with it, or had recovered from it provided the deeply sampled blood TCRbeta repertoires that made up the dataset. Beyond this particular receptor, the publication reports: The quantity of clinical and demographic metadata differed by source and by participant and was supplied without curation.

V is cut by 0 bases and J by 2 bases, and the space between the germline ends is 6 bases. Its CDR3 holds 14 amino acids, cysteine through phenylalanine. Only CDR3 DNA remains: 42 bases, in frame from the first base. Reading the germline V gene gives CDR1 SGDLS and CDR2 YYNGEE. The table lists this clone with a few counts. Its antigen remains unidentified. Per-base qualities were not stored, and no clone one base away is much larger. Participants in the prospective study were enrolled through a virtual design, were aged about 18 to 90 years, and lived in approximately 24 United States geographic areas. In the prospective study, cohorts were assigned on the basis of participant-reported clinical history obtained from a screening survey and a study questionnaire. For ImmuneRACE Cohort 3, a participant was defined as recovered based on two consecutive negative NP/OP PCR tests, clearance by a healthcare professional, or resolution of symptoms. In the prospective study, mobile phlebotomists collected whole blood, serum and a nasopharyngeal or oropharyngeal swab from each participant. Additional blood draws and questionnaires over an approximately two-month period could optionally be provided by prospective study participants. Blood samples from the prospective study were shipped frozen or at room temperature prior to DNA extraction.

TCRbeta CDR3 regions were amplified from genomic DNA by means of the immunoSEQ Assay, a bias-controlled multiplex PCR. Processing in the source paper ran as follows. Nucleated cell counts per sample were estimated from amplification of reference gene primers within the assay. To quantify the absolute abundance of each unique TCRbeta CDR3 rearrangement, sequence reads were collapsed and filtered. For each sample, productive Simpson clonality was calculated as the square root of Simpson's diversity index across productive rearrangements. TCRdb obtained this table from immuneACCESS and retained in-frame rearrangements with V and J assigned. These tables miss some clones; where compared with another copy, unresolved V genes account for less than half of the shortfall, and the remainder is unexplained. V, J and clone size were drawn from that table, and D and trimming were deduced from the DNA. This sample is represented by around 300,000 clones; around 87% of them were singletons. The ten largest clones represent around 2% of the sample.

The chain couples TRBV9 to TRBJ1-3; the D gene is perhaps TRBD1, from 5 matching bases. Sequencing input: PBMCs or T cells enriched from blood (not recorded which). This TCR was recovered from a woman between 18 and 29 years old who had recovered from COVID-19. The encoded CDR3 is CASSVAGPGNTIYF. The nucleotides are TGTGCCAGCAGCGTAGCAGGGCCTGGAAACACCATATATTTT. Beyond the CDR3, the reference TRBV9 and TRBJ1-3 genes provide the residues; the full variable domain reads: DSGVTQTPKHLITATGQRVTLRCSPRSGDLSVYWYQQSLDQGLQFLIQYYNGEERAKGNILERFSAQQFPDLHSELNLSSLELGDSALYFCASSVAGPGNTIYFGEGSWLTVV.